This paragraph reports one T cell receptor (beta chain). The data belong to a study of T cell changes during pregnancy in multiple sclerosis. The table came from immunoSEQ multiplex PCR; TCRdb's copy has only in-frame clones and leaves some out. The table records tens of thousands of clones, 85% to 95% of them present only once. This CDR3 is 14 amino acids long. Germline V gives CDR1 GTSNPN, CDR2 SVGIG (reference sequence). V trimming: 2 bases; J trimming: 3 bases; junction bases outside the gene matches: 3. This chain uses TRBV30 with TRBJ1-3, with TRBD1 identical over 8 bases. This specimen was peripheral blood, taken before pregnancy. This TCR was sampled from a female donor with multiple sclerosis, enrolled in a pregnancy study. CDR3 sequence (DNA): TGTGCCTGGAGTAAGACAGGGGATGGAAACACCATATATTTT. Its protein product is CAWSKTGDGNTIYF.